The 16 T cell receptor beta chains listed next were all sequenced from one sample in a study of cytomegalovirus exposure and HLA in healthy donors. Amplification used 60 Vbeta primers and 13 Jbeta primers. Only in-frame clones appear in the TCRdb table, and some are missing; sequencing was by immunoSEQ multiplex PCR. The sample contains more than 95,000 clones, 75% to 85% of which appear only once. What was sequenced was PBMCs. All receptors derive from a man aged 25-45 years in good health and CMV-seropositive.

The CDR3 nucleotides are TGTGCCAGCAGCTTAGAAGGGGCAGGGGAGGAGACCCAGTACTTC. Protein sequence: CASSLEGAGEETQYF. The rearrangement joins TRBV7-8 to TRBJ2-5, with a tentative D call TRBD1 (6 bases). This CDR3 has 15 residues. Germline CDR1 reads SGHVS; CDR2 reads FQNEAQ. V lost 1 base, J lost 5 bases, and 14 bases lay in between.

CDR3 residues: CASTESRQVAEQYF. DNA of the CDR3: TGTGCCAGCACCGAGAGCCGACAGGTGGCGGAGCAGTACTTC. The gene calls are TRBV6-5 and TRBJ2-7, with D perhaps TRBD1 (6 bases). Germline CDR1 MNHEY, CDR2 SVGAGI. The CDR3 is made up of 14 amino acids. Trimming left V 7 bases short and J 7 bases short, with 20 bases between.

The rearrangement uses TRBV6-1 and TRBJ1-1; perhaps TRBD1 as D (6 bases). CDR1 is MNHNS, CDR2 SASEGT, per germline. CDR3 size: 15 residues. V lost 1 base and J lost 5, with 14 bases in between. The DNA of the CDR3 is TGTGCCAGCAGTGAAGGTTGGGGGCGCGGAACTGAAGCTTTCTTT. This translates into CASSEGWGRGTEAFF.

V gene TRBV6-1 combines with J gene TRBJ1-1; no firm D call. With 0 bases removed from V and 1 base from J, the gap between germline ends came to 3 bases. Looked up from germline, CDR1 is MNHNS and CDR2 is SASEGT. There are 13 residues in the CDR3. The CDR3 bases are TGTGCCAGCAGTGAAGCCCAGAACACTGAAGCTTTCTTT. Protein: CASSEAQNTEAFF.

V gene TRBV6-1 combines with J gene TRBJ1-1; TRBD1 aligns across 8 bases. CDR1 is MNHNS and CDR2 is SASEGT in the germline V gene. The CDR3 totals 14 residues. J lost 4 bases, V lost 3 bases, and 4 bases had no gene match. The CDR3 sequence: CASSETGALTEAFF. The CDR3 coding sequence is TGTGCCAGCAGTGAGACAGGGGCCCTCACTGAAGCTTTCTTT.

This chain links TRBV6-5 with TRBJ1-1, with D possibly being TRBD1 (6 bases). Trimming took 5 bases from V and 7 from J, leaving 17 bases between them. Germline values: CDR1 MNHEY, CDR2 SVGAGI. The CDR3 consists of 14 residues. CDR3 region: CASSIMAGAFEAFF. DNA for the CDR3: TGTGCCAGCAGTATAATGGCAGGGGCCTTTGAAGCTTTCTTT.

The chain recombines TRBV9 with TRBJ2-1; 7 positions agree with TRBD2. Germline trimming cut 4 bases from V and 10 bases from J; bases unmatched to any gene: 11. The CDR3 covers 14 residues. Per the germline V gene, CDR1 is SGDLS and CDR2 is YYNGEE. CDR3 region: CASSTWGGVGEQFF. The CDR3 region has the DNA TGTGCCAGCAGCACCTGGGGGGGTGTAGGCGAGCAGTTCTTC.

This chain links TRBV6-6 with TRBJ2-7; TRBD2 agrees at 11 bases. Trimming took 2 bases from V and 5 from J; bases not matched to a gene: 8. The germline CDR1 and CDR2 sequences are MNHNY and SVGAGI (reference sequence). This CDR3 spans 16 amino acids. CDR3 amino acids: CASSYGSSGGSHEQYF. The CDR3, as DNA: TGTGCCAGCAGTTACGGGTCTAGCGGGGGGTCCCACGAGCAGTACTTC.

The chain uses TRBV19 and TRBJ2-3; D not resolved. Trimming shortened V by 6 bases and J by 6 bases, and 13 bases separated the two germline ends. This CDR3 contains 13 residues. CDR1 is LNHDA and CDR2 is SQIVND in the germline V gene (reference sequence). The CDR3 region is CASSANSGDTQYF. DNA of the CDR3: TGTGCCAGTAGCGCTAACTCCGGGGATACGCAGTATTTT.

The V gene is TRBV6-1, the J gene TRBJ1-3; TRBD1 might be the D (5 bases). V was clipped by 0 bases and J by 4 bases, with 16 bases between them. There are 17 residues in the CDR3. Germline V gene sequence: CDR1 MNHNS, CDR2 SASEGT. The CDR3 sequence is CASSEALGQTTGNTIYF. In DNA, the CDR3 is TGTGCCAGCAGTGAAGCGCTAGGACAAACGACAGGAAACACCATATATTTT.

The gene calls are TRBV7-3 and TRBJ2-5; 9 bases agree with TRBD2. V was clipped by 6 bases and J by 2 bases; unmatched bases: 7. The CDR3 totals 15 residues. Germline V CDR1 and CDR2: SGHTA, FQGTGA. The CDR3 loop is CASSRGLATQETQYF. CDR3 bases: TGTGCCAGCAGTAGAGGACTAGCGACGCAAGAGACCCAGTACTTC.

This CDR3 reads CASSEPPPVGGRANYGYTF. CDR3 in DNA: TGTGCCAGCAGTGAACCCCCCCCTGTGGGGGGGCGGGCTAACTATGGCTACACCTTC. The chain is built from TRBV6-1 and TRBJ1-2, with D perhaps TRBD1 (6 bases). Trimming shortened V by 2 bases and J by 0 bases, and 22 bases separated the two germline ends. This CDR3 region has 19 residues. The germline gives CDR1 MNHNS, CDR2 SASEGT.

A word on this clone: This CDR3 is also generated by other DNA sequences in the sample. The chain uses TRBV7-7 and TRBJ2-5; D gene uncertain. Germline CDR1 SSHAT, CDR2 FNYEAQ (reference sequence). Deletions cut 1 base from V and 1 base from J, with 7 bases between. The CDR3 totals 14 residues. DNA for the CDR3: TGTGCCAGCAGCTTAGGACACAGCCAAGAGACCCAGTACTTC. This gives the protein CASSLGHSQETQYF.

This clone was seen more than once but under ten times. The chain uses TRBV5-1 and TRBJ2-1, with 8 positions matching TRBD2. CDR1 is SGHRS, CDR2 YFSETQ, per germline. The CDR3 is 16 amino acids. J was trimmed by 8 bases and V by 3 bases; bases with no gene match: 13. CDR3 sequence (DNA): TGCGCCAGCAGCTACCAGGGTGGACTAGCCTTGGATGAGCAGTTCTTC. This encodes CASSYQGGLALDEQFF.

The rearrangement joins TRBV6-6 to TRBJ1-2; 7 bases fit TRBD1. J gave up 6 bases and V 6 bases, and 7 bases lay outside the gene matches. This CDR3 is built from 13 residues. Germline V gene data show CDR1 as MNHNY and CDR2 as SVGAGI (reference sequence). The CDR3 region has the DNA TGTGCCAGCAGAGAACAGGGGATCGATGGCTACACCTTC. Translated, it gives CASREQGIDGYTF.

As to this clone: The junction departs from germline at one end; a sequencing error may be responsible. This chain connects TRBV11-2 to TRBJ1-4; tentatively, D is TRBD1 (6 bases). The length of the CDR3 is 16 residues. Germline V CDR1 and CDR2: SGHAT, FQNNGV. DNA of the CDR3: TGTGCCAGCAGCGAACTGATGACAGGAACTAACGAAAAACTGTTTTTT. It translates to CASSELMTGTNEKLFF. The full variable domain, with the rest looked up from reference TRBV11-2 and TRBJ1-4, is EAGVAQSPRYKIIEKRQSVAFWCNPISGHATLYWYQQILGQGPKLLIQFQNNGVVDDSQLPKDRFSAERLKGVDSTLKIQPAKLEDSAVYLCASSELMTGTNEKLFFGSGTQLSVL.